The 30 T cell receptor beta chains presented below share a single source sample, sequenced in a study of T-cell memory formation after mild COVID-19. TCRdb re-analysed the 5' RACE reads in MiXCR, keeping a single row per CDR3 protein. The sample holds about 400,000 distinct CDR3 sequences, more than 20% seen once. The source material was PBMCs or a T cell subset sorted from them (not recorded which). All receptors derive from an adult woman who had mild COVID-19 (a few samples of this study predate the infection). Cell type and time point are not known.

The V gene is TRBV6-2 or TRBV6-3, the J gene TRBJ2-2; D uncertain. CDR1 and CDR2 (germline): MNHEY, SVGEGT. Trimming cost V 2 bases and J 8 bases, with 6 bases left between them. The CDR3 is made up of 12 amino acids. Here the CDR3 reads CASSYSMGELFF. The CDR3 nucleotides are TGTGCCAGCAGTTACAGTATGGGGGAGCTGTTTTTT.

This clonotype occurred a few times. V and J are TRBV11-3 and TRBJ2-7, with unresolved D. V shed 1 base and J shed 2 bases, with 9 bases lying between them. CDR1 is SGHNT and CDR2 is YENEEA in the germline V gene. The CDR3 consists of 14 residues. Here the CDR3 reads CASSLGVVAYEQYF. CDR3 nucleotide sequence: TGTGCCAGCAGCTTAGGGGTAGTAGCCTACGAGCAGTACTTC.

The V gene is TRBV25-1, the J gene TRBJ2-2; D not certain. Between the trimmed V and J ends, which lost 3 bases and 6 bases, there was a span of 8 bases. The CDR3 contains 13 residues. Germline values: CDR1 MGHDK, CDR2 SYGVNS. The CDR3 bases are TGTGCCAGCAGTGACAGGCACGCCGGGGAGCTGTTTTTT. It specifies CASSDRHAGELFF.

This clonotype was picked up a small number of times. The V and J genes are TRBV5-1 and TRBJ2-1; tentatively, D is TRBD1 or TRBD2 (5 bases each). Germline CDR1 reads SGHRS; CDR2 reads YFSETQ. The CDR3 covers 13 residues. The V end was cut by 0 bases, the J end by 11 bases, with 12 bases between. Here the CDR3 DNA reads TGCGCCAGCAGCTTGGCCGGGGCCAGTCAGCAGTTCTTC. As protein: CASSLAGASQQFF.

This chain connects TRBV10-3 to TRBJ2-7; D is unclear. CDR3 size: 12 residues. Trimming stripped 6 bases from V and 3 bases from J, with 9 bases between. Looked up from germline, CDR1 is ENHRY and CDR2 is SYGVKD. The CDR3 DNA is TGTGCCATCAGAGCAGACAACTACGAGCAGTACTTC. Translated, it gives CAIRADNYEQYF.

This chain's CDR3 is CASSLAGARGNEQFF. As DNA, the CDR3 is TGTGCCAGCAGCTTGGCGGGGGCCCGGGGCAATGAGCAGTTCTTC. The chain combines TRBV5-4 with TRBJ2-1; D may match TRBD1 or TRBD2 (6 bases each). Germline lookup yields CDR1 SGHNT and CDR2 YYREEE (reference sequence). The CDR3 covers 15 residues. With 0 bases removed from V and 6 bases from J, the gap between germline ends came to 13 bases.

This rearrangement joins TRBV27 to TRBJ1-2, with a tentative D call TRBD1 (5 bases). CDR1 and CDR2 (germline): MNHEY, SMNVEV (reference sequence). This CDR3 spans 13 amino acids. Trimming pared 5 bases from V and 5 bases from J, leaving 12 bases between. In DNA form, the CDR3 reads TGTGCCAGCAGTCGCTCACAGGCGTATGGCTACACCTTC. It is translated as CASSRSQAYGYTF.

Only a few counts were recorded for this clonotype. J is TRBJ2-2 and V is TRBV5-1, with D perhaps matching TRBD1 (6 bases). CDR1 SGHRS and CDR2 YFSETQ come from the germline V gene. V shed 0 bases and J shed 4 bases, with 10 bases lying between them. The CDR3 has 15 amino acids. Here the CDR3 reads CASSLDGRGTGELFF. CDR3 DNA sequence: TGCGCCAGCAGCTTGGACGGCAGGGGCACCGGGGAGCTGTTTTTT.

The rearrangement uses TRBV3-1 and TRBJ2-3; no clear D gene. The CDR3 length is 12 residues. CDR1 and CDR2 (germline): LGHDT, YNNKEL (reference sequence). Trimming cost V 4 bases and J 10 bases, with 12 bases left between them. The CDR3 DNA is TGTGCCAGCAGCCTGCCCCCGTTCCCGCAGTATTTT. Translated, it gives CASSLPPFPQYF.

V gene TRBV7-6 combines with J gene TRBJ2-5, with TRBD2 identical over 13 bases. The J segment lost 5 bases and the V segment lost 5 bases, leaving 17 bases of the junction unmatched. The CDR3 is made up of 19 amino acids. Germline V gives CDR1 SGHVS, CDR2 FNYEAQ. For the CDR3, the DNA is TGTGCCAGCAGCCTAGGCTCCGGGACTAGCGGGACTCCGGCGGAGACCCAGTACTTC. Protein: CASSLGSGTSGTPAETQYF.

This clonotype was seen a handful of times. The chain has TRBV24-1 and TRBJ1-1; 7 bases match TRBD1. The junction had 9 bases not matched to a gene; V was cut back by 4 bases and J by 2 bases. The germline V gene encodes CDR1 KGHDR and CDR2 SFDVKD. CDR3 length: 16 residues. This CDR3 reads CATSDVGRGRNTEAFF. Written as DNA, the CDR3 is TGTGCCACCAGTGACGTTGGAAGGGGGCGCAACACTGAAGCTTTCTTT.

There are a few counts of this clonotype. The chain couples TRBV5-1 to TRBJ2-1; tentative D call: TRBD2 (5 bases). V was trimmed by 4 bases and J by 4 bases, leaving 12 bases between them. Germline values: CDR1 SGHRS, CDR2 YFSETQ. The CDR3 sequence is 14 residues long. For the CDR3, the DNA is TGCGCCAGCAGCGTATCAACTAGTTACAATGAGCAGTTCTTC. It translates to CASSVSTSYNEQFF.

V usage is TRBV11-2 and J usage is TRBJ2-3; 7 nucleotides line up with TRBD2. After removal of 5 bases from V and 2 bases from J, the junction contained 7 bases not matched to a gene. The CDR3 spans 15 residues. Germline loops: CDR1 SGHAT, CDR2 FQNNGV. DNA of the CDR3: TGTGCCAGCAGCCTGACGGGACTACACACAGATACGCAGTATTTT. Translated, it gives CASSLTGLHTDTQYF.

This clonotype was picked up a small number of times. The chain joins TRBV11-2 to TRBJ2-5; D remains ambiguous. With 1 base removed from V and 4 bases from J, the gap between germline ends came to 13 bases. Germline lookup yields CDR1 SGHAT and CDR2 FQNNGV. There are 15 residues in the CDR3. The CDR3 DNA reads TGTGCCAGCAGCTTAGGAAACCAAATAGGAGAGACCCAGTACTTC. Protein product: CASSLGNQIGETQYF.

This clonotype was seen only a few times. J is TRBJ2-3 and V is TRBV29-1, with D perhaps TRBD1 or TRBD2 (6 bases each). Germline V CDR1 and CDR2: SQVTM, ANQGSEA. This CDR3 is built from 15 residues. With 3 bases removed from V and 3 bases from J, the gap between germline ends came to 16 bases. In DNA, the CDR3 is TGCAGCGTTGATTCCGGAGGGGGGAAGACAGATACGCAGTATTTT. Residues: CSVDSGGGKTDTQYF.

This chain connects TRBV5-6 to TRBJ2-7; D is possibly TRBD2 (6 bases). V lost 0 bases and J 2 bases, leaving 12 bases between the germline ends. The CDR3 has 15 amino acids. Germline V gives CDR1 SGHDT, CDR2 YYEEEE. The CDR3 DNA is TGTGCCAGCAGCTTGGGGGTCGGGAGCGCCTACGAGCAGTACTTC. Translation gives CASSLGVGSAYEQYF. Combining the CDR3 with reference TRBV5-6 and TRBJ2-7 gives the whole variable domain DAGVTQSPTHLIKTRGQQVTLRCSPKSGHDTVSWYQQALGQGPQFIFQYYEEEERQRGNFPDRFSGHQFPNYSSELNVNALLLGDSALYLCASSLGVGSAYEQYFGPGTRLTVT.

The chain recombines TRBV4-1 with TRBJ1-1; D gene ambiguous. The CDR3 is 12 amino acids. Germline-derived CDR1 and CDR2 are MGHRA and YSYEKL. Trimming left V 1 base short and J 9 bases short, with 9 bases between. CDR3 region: CASSQGYSQAFF. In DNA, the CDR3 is TGCGCCAGCAGCCAAGGTTACTCGCAAGCTTTCTTT.

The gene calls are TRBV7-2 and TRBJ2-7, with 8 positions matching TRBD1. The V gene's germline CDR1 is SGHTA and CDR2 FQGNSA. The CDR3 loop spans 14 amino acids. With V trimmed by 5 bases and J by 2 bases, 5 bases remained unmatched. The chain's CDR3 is CASSHRQGTYEQYF. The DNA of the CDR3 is TGTGCCAGCAGCCACCGACAGGGGACCTACGAGCAGTACTTC. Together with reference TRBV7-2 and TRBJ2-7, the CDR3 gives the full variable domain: GAGVSQSPSNKVTEKGKDVELRCDPISGHTALYWYRQSLGQGLEFLIYFQGNSAPDKSGLPSDRFSAERTGGSVSTLTIQRTQQEDSAVYLCASSHRQGTYEQYFGPGTRLTVT.

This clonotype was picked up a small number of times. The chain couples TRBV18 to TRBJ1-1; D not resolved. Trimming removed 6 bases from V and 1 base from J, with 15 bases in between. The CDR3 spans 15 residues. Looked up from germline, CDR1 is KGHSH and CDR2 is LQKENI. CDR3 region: CASSNSGQTNTEAFF. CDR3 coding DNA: TGTGCCAGCTCGAATTCCGGGCAGACGAACACTGAAGCTTTCTTT.

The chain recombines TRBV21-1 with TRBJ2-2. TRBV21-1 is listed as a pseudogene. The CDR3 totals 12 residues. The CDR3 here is CAMKSPTGELFF. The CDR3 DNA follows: TGTGCCATGAAAAGCCCGACCGGGGAGCTGTTTTTT.

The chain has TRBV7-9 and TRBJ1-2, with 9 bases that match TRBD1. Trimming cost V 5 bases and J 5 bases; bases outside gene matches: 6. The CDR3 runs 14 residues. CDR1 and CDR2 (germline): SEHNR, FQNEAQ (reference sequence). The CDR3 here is CASSEGQGPYGYTF. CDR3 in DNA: TGTGCCAGCAGCGAGGGACAGGGCCCGTATGGCTACACCTTC.

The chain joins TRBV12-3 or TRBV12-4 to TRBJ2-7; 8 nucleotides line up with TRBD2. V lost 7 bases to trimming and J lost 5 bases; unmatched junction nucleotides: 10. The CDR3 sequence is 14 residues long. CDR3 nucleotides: TGTGCCAGCACCTCCGGGGGGGTAGTCAACGAGCAGTACTTC. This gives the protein CASTSGGVVNEQYF.

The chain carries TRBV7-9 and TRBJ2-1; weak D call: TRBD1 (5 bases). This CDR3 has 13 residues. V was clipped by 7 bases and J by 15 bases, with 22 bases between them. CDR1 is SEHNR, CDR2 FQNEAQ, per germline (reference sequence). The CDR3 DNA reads TGTGCCAGCACCGCAGGGTCAAGGGGATATGGGTTCTTC. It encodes CASTAGSRGYGFF.

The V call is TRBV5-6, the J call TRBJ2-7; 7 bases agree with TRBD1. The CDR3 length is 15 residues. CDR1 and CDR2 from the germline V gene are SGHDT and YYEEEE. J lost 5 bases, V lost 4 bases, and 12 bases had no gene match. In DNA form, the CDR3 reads TGTGCCAGCAGCACGGCGACAGGGAACATGGACGAGCAGTACTTC. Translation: CASSTATGNMDEQYF. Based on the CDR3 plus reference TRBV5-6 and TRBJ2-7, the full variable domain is DAGVTQSPTHLIKTRGQQVTLRCSPKSGHDTVSWYQQALGQGPQFIFQYYEEEERQRGNFPDRFSGHQFPNYSSELNVNALLLGDSALYLCASSTATGNMDEQYFGPGTRLTVT.

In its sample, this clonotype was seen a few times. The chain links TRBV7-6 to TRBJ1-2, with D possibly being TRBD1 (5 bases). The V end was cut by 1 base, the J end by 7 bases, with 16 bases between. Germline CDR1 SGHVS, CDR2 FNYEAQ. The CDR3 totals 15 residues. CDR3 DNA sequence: TGTGCCAGCAGCTTAGAGGGGTCCGGGGGGTTTGGCTACACCTTC. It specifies CASSLEGSGGFGYTF.

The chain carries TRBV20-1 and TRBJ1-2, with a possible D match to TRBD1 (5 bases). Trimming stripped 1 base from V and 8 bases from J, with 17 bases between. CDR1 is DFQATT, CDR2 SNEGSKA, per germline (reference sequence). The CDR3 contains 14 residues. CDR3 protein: CSARVEEAGRGYTF. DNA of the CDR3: TGCAGTGCTAGAGTGGAGGAGGCAGGGAGAGGCTACACCTTC.

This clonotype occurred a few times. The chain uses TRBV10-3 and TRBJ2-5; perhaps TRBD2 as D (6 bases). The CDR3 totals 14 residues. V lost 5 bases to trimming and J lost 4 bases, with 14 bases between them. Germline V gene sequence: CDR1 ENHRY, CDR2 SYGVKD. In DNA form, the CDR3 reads TGTGCCATCAGTTTTTCGACTAGTACAGAGACCCAGTACTTC. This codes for CAISFSTSTETQYF.

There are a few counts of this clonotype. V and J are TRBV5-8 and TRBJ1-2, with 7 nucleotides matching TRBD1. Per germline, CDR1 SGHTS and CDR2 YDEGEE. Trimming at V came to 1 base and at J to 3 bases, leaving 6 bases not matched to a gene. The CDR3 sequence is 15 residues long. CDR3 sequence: CASSLSPTGDYGYTF. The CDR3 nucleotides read TGTGCCAGCAGCTTGTCCCCTACAGGGGACTATGGCTACACCTTC.

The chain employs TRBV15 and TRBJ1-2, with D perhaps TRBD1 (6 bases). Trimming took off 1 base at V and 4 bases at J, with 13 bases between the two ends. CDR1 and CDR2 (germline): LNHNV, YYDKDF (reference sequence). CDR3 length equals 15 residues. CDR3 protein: CATSRARGKAYGYTF. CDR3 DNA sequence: TGTGCCACCAGCAGAGCGAGGGGGAAAGCCTATGGCTACACCTTC. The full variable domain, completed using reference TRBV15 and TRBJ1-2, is DAMVIQNPRYQVTQFGKPVTLSCSQTLNHNVMYWYQQKSSQAPKLLFHYYDKDFNNEADTPDNFQSRRPNTSFCFLDIRSPGLGDTAMYLCATSRARGKAYGYTFGSGTRLTVV.

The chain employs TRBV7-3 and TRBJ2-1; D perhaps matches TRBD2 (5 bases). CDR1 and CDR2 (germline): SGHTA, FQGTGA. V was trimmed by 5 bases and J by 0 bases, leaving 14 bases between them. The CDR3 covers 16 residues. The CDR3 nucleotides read TGTGCCAGCAGCCCTACTGGACTTCTCTCCTACAATGAGCAGTTCTTC. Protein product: CASSPTGLLSYNEQFF. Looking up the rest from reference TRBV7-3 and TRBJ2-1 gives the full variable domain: GAGVSQTPSNKVTEKGKYVELRCDPISGHTALYWYRQSLGQGPEFLIYFQGTGAADDSGLPNDRFFAVRPEGSVSTLKIQRTERGDSAVYLCASSPTGLLSYNEQFFGPGTRLTVL.